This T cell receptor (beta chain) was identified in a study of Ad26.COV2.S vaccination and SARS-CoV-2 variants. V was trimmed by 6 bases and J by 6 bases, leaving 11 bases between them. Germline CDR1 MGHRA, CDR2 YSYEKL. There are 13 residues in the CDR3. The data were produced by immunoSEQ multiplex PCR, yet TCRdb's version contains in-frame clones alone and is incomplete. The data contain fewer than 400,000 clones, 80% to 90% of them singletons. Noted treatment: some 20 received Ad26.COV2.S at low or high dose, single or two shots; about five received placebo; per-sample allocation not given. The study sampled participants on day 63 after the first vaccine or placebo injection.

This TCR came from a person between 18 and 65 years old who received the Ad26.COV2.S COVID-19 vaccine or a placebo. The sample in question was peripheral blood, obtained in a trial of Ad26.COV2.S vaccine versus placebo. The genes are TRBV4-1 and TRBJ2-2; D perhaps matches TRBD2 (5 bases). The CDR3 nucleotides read TGCGCCAGCAGACAGACCGGGGCCGGGGAGCTGTTTTTT. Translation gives CASRQTGAGELFF.